This entry concerns a single T cell receptor (beta chain). This sample stems from a study of blood T cell repertoires in COVID-19. For the study at large: There were acute and convalescent COVID-19 samples, and they came from the United States, Italy and Spain. In each case, the material was cDNA or gDNA derived from T cells, B-cell-depleted T cells, or PBMCs.

The germline V gene encodes CDR1 SGHDT and CDR2 YYEEEE. The CDR3 runs 13 residues. Deletions cut 4 bases from V and 2 bases from J, with 9 bases between. Cohort 3 donors counted as recovered after two negative PCRs, clearance, or resolved symptoms. Data came from immunoSEQ multiplex PCR; TCRdb stores just in-frame clones and leaves some out. The sample shows 450,000 to 500,000 clones, approximately 86% of them seen only once. The chain recombines TRBV5-6 with TRBJ1-2, with a weak D call TRBD1 (6 bases). Material: PBMCs or T cells enriched from blood (not recorded which). The receptor comes from a woman aged 55 to 70 who had recovered from COVID-19. As DNA, the CDR3 is TGTGCCAGCAGCCCCGGACAGAACTATGGCTACACCTTC. It encodes CASSPGQNYGYTF.